Listed below are T cell receptor beta chains from one sample, sequenced in a study of T cells in Graves' hyperthyroidism and ophthalmopathy. Via MiXCR, TCRdb re-called the multiplex PCR reads, giving one row per CDR3 protein. The sample carries roughly 500,000 distinct CDR3 sequences, 46% recorded once. The sequencing sample was made of peripheral blood or thyroid tissue (not recorded which). Every receptor here comes from an adult woman with Graves' disease, either hyperthyroidism or ophthalmopathy (not recorded which). CDR3s include the opening cysteine and the closing phenylalanine or tryptophan. D genes are given only for firm matches. A row's size may be missing; if present it is once, few, many or a size class.

v_gene	abundance	d_gene	j_gene	CDR3aa	CDR3nt
TRBV10-3	few	.	TRBJ2-7	CAISPTEGRGRMSEQYF	TGTGCCATCAGTCCAACCGAGGGGCGGGGACGTATGTCCGAGCAGTACTTC
TRBV30	many	TRBD2	TRBJ2-7	CAWMRGSYEQYF	TGTGCCTGGATGCGGGGGAGCTACGAGCAGTACTTC
TRBV29-1	.	.	TRBJ2-5	CSVVGEPQEETQYF	TGCAGCGTAGTGGGGGAGCCTCAAGAAGAGACCCAGTACTTC
TRBV5-1	.	.	TRBJ2-7	CASSLGRALHEQYF	TGCGCCAGCAGCTTGGGACGGGCGCTCCACGAGCAGTACTTC
TRBV7-8	.	.	TRBJ2-2	CASSQTRTGELFF	TGTGCCAGCAGCCAGACTCGGACCGGGGAGCTGTTTTTT
TRBV2	many	.	TRBJ2-7	CASSVGSFGEQYF	TGTGCCAGCAGTGTCGGGAGCTTCGGCGAGCAGTACTTC
TRBV12-3/TRBV12-4	.	.	TRBJ1-3	CASSIRDTIYF	TGTGCCAGCAGCATCCGGGACACCATATATTTT
TRBV20-1	.	.	TRBJ1-6	CSAPTRALGSPLHF	TGCAGTGCCCCGACACGGGCTTTGGGGTCACCCCTCCACTTT
TRBV20-1	many	.	TRBJ1-5	CSARRGSGDQPQHF	TGCAGTGCGCGCCGGGGAAGCGGCGATCAGCCCCAGCATTTT
TRBV10-3	.	.	TRBJ1-1	CAHSQGGENTEAFF	TGTGCCCATTCCCAGGGCGGGGAGAACACTGAAGCTTTCTTT
TRBV9	.	TRBD1	TRBJ1-1	CASSGGDRERTEAFF	TGTGCCAGCAGCGGGGGGGACAGGGAGAGGACTGAAGCTTTCTTT
TRBV5-1	many	.	TRBJ1-4	CASSLGGVNEEKLFF	TGCGCCAGCAGCTTGGGAGGGGTGAACGAAGAAAAACTGTTTTTT
TRBV10-3	many	.	TRBJ2-5	CAISESGPIQETQYF	TGTGCCATCAGTGAGTCTGGACCGATCCAAGAGACCCAGTACTTC
TRBV7-2	few	.	TRBJ1-1	CASSESGANTEAFF	TGTGCCAGCAGCGAATCGGGGGCGAACACTGAAGCTTTCTTT
TRBV7-8	few	.	TRBJ1-2	CASSLGGEANYGYTF	TGTGCCAGCAGCTTAGGAGGGGAAGCTAACTATGGCTACACCTTC
TRBV6-1	many	TRBD1	TRBJ2-5	CASSTRDRGMETQYF	TGTGCCAGCAGTACTCGGGACAGGGGGATGGAGACCCAGTACTTC
TRBV29-1	few	TRBD2	TRBJ2-1	CSVGSGRGYNEQFF	TGCAGCGTTGGGAGCGGGAGAGGGTACAATGAGCAGTTCTTC
TRBV20-1	.	.	TRBJ1-4	CSAWNGGPNEKLFF	TGCAGTGCTTGGAATGGGGGGCCGAATGAAAAACTGTTTTTT
TRBV4-1	.	TRBD1	TRBJ2-7	CASSQRTGDFYEQYF	TGCGCCAGCAGCCAAAGGACAGGGGACTTCTACGAGCAGTACTTC
TRBV7-3	many	.	TRBJ2-5	CASSPRASAPGAQYF	TGTGCCAGCAGCCCTCGAGCTAGCGCTCCAGGGGCCCAGTACTTC
TRBV19	.	.	TRBJ2-7	CASSDGRGYEQYF	TGTGCCAGTAGTGACGGGAGAGGGTACGAGCAGTACTTC
TRBV11-2	.	.	TRBJ1-1	CASSPRTAANTEAFF	TGTGCCAGCAGCCCGAGGACAGCCGCGAACACTGAAGCTTTCTTT
TRBV7-2	many	TRBD2	TRBJ2-7	CASSLAPSGRYEQYF	TGTGCCAGCAGCTTAGCCCCTAGCGGAAGATACGAGCAGTACTTC
TRBV20-1	many	.	TRBJ1-1	CSARQRVAEAFF	TGCAGTGCCCGGCAGAGGGTCGCTGAAGCTTTCTTT